These T cell receptor beta chains were read from a single sample in a study of T cells in Graves' hyperthyroidism and ophthalmopathy. TCRdb called the multiplex PCR reads again in MiXCR, with one record for every CDR3 protein. The sample holds about 420,000 distinct CDR3 sequences, roughly an eighth seen once. Sequenced sample: blood. Receptor source: a woman under 30 with Graves' hyperthyroidism. Each CDR3 is given with its conserved first and last residue. A D gene is named only where the DNA matches it firmly. A clone size is listed for some rows: how often the clone was seen (once, few, many), or a class if it is expanded.

clone_size | j_call | d_call | v_call | cdr3_length | cdr3_nt | cdr3_aa
. | TRBJ1-1 | . | TRBV25-1 | 14 | TGTGCCAGCAGTGCGTCAAGGGGAAACACTGAAGCTTTCTTT | CASSASRGNTEAFF
. | TRBJ2-3 | TRBD2 | TRBV14 | 16 | TGTGCCAGCAGCCGAGCGAGCGGGAGCGGTTCAGATACGCAGTATTTT | CASSRASGSGSDTQYF
many | TRBJ1-2 | . | TRBV12-3/TRBV12-4 | 15 | TGTGCCAGCAGTTTAGATGCATACGACGAACATGGCTACACCTTC | CASSLDAYDEHGYTF
. | TRBJ2-3 | TRBD1 | TRBV14 | 16 | TGTGCCAGCAGCCGGACAGGGGGCGTGTGGACAGATACGCAGTATTTT | CASSRTGGVWTDTQYF
many | TRBJ2-7 | TRBD2 | TRBV20-1 | 15 | TGCAGTGCTAGCCGGCCTAGCGGGAGGATAAACGAGCAGTACTTC | CSASRPSGRINEQYF
many | TRBJ2-3 | TRBD2 | TRBV2 | 16 | TGTGCCAGCAGTTGGACTAGCGGGGGATCCACAGATACGCAGTATTTT | CASSWTSGGSTDTQYF
many | TRBJ1-1 | TRBD1 | TRBV28 | 15 | TGTGCCAGCAGTTTAAACCATCCGGGACAGGTTAGGACTTTCTTT | CASSLNHPGQVRTFF
. | TRBJ2-7 | . | TRBV4-3 | 13 | TGCGCCAGCAGCCAAGATCCAGGAGACGAGCAGTACTTC | CASSQDPGDEQYF
many | TRBJ1-4 | . | TRBV7-9 | 15 | TGTGCCAGCAGCTCCCGCGGGTCGCCGAATGAAAAACTGTTTTTT | CASSSRGSPNEKLFF
many | TRBJ1-1 | . | TRBV24-1 | 13 | TGTGCCACCAGTGATCCGAATGGCAGTGAAGCTTTCTTT | CATSDPNGSEAFF
few | TRBJ1-4 | TRBD1 | TRBV24-1 | 15 | TGTGCCACCAGTGACTTCAGGGGGCGGATTGAAAAACTGTTTTTT | CATSDFRGRIEKLFF
many | TRBJ2-7 | . | TRBV11-2 | 15 | TGTGCCAGCAGCTTGGGAGGGACAGGTTCCTACGAGCAGTACTTC | CASSLGGTGSYEQYF